A single sample gave rise to the 6 T cell receptor beta chains below, sequenced in a study of T-cell reconstitution after alpha-beta-depleted transplantation in children. Preparation of the TCRbeta library used unique molecular identifiers. TCRdb reprocessed the PCR reads via MiXCR and lists one record per CDR3 protein. The data hold 83,000 or so distinct CDR3 sequences, with roughly 8% observed a single time. The starting material was PBMCs from the stem cell graft donor, obtained from the stem cell graft. The receptors come from a human donor who donated a stem cell graft to a child with congenital amegakaryocytic thrombocytopenia.

At least ten counts were recorded for this clonotype. The chain couples TRBV12-3 or TRBV12-4 to TRBJ1-1; no definite D call. The V and J ends lost 1 base and 0 bases respectively, with 12 bases between them. The CDR3 consists of 16 residues. The CDR3 nucleotides read TGTGCCAGCAGTTTAGGCCCCGGTGCCTTGAACACTGAAGCTTTCTTT. Translation gives CASSLGPGALNTEAFF.

V gene TRBV15 combines with J gene TRBJ2-7; D call uncertain. Germline-derived CDR1 and CDR2 are LNHNV and YYDKDF (reference sequence). The V end lost 1 base, the J end lost 6 bases, and 10 bases lay between the germline ends. The CDR3 consists of 13 residues. CDR3 region: CATSRVPSGEQYF. In DNA, the CDR3 is TGTGCCACCAGCAGAGTTCCCTCGGGCGAGCAGTACTTC. Filled out from reference TRBV15 and TRBJ2-7, the complete variable domain reads DAMVIQNPRYQVTQFGKPVTLSCSQTLNHNVMYWYQQKSSQAPKLLFHYYDKDFNNEADTPDNFQSRRPNTSFCFLDIRSPGLGDTAMYLCATSRVPSGEQYFGPGTRLTVT.

This clonotype was detected many times. The gene calls are TRBV4-1 and TRBJ2-2; D gene ambiguous. V was shortened by 4 bases and J by 1 base, with 13 bases between the two germline ends. The CDR3 covers 16 residues. The germline CDR1 and CDR2 sequences are MGHRA and YSYEKL. DNA for the CDR3: TGCGCCAGCAGCCCCTTGATTAGCCGGAACACCGGGGAGCTGTTTTTT. This gives the protein CASSPLISRNTGELFF.

The rearrangement uses TRBV20-1 and TRBJ1-5, with D possibly matching TRBD1 (6 bases). The CDR3 runs 15 residues. Germline assignment: CDR1 DFQATT and CDR2 SNEGSKA (reference sequence). The germline V and J ends were trimmed by 0 bases and 2 bases, with 11 bases remaining between them. CDR3 protein: CSARDRGGGNQPQHF. CDR3 DNA sequence: TGCAGTGCTAGAGACAGGGGCGGTGGCAATCAGCCCCAGCATTTT.

This clonotype has at least ten counts. This chain connects TRBV20-1 to TRBJ1-3, with D unclear. The V end lost 0 bases, the J end lost 0 bases, and 15 bases lay between the germline ends. Germline V gene lookup returns CDR1 DFQATT and CDR2 SNEGSKA (reference sequence). The CDR3 contains 17 residues. The CDR3 DNA follows: TGCAGTGCTAGAGATGAGGGTCAGGCCTTCTCTGGAAACACCATATATTTT. This sequence encodes CSARDEGQAFSGNTIYF.

This clonotype was detected many times. DNA of the CDR3: TGCGCCAGCAGCCCGGACAGGGAGGATATTGGGCAGTACTTC. This sequence encodes CASSPDREDIGQYF. The chain employs TRBV5-1 and TRBJ2-7; 8 bases are a match to TRBD1. The CDR3 has 14 amino acids. Germline V gene data show CDR1 as SGHRS and CDR2 as YFSETQ. V gave up 4 bases and J gave up 9 bases; unmatched junction bases: 12.